This T cell receptor beta chain was observed in a study of cytomegalovirus exposure and HLA in healthy donors. Study-wide results and caveats: Most TCR sequences were seen very rarely across donors, but some public TCRs occurred in many.

Primers included in the PCR were 60 Vbeta and 13 Jbeta primers. The repertoire was sequenced with immunoSEQ multiplex PCR; TCRdb's copy has only in-frame clones and lacks some. The table for this sample gives about 55,000 clones. Concerning this clone: Its specificity is unknown.

Trimming left V 4 bases short and J 2 bases short, with 15 bases between. Germline CDR1 reads LGHNA; CDR2 reads YNFKEQ. The CDR3 is 15 amino acids. The sequenced sample was PBMCs. The V gene is TRBV4-2, the J gene TRBJ2-7; D gene unclear. This TCR came from a man aged 50 or older in good health and CMV-seropositive. The CDR3 nucleotides read TGTGCCAGCAGCCCTCTTGATGACGGAGCCTACGAGCAGTACTTC. It is translated as CASSPLDDGAYEQYF.